This T cell receptor beta chain emerged from a study of blood T cells in healthy people across ages (dated by TCRdb to the mid-2010s). At the level of the whole study: In model experiments, roughly one uniquely barcoded TCR beta cDNA molecule per two T cells was captured by template switching. Using deep sequencing normalized with unique cDNA molecular identifiers, the study measured how TCR beta repertoire diversity changes with age. The donors were split into four age groups: young (average 16 years), middle-aged (roughly 40), aged (more than 60) and long-lived (82). For two donors (one aged 18 to 30 and one aged 80 or older), the study analyzed two additional independent replicas of 1 million unique cDNA reads from the same blood draw.

The donors were 40 or so Caucasian individuals from Russia, aged roughly 6 to 90 years, who were systemically healthy. Around 10 milliliters of peripheral blood were drawn from each donor into EDTA-treated Vacutainer tubes. Ficoll-Paque density-gradient centrifugation was used to isolate PBMCs, with at least 6.5 million per sample. Total RNA, at least 5 micrograms per sample, was extracted from PBMCs with Trizol reagent. The percentages of naive CD45RAhigh/CD27high T cells were determined by flow cytometry on a PBMC aliquot from every donor. The library was obtained by 5' RACE. Sequenced using an Illumina HiSeq 2500. The second PCR ran for about 6 to 11 cycles and used a J-beta primer mix along with a sample-barcoded 5' primer. A template-switch 5' adaptor carrying 12 random nucleotides introduced a unique molecular identifier onto each TCR beta cDNA molecule. Each sample yielded at least 2.5 million CDR3-containing paired-end reads. First-strand cDNA was synthesized from all RNA with the Mint cDNA synthesis kit, primed by a TRBC-specific oligonucleotide. All cDNA was treated with uracil-DNA glycosylase and then went through a first 18-cycle PCR with the universal primers M1SS and BC2_uni_R. The paper's data handling went like this. For normalization, 1 million high-quality reads were randomly selected from each sample, with every read carrying a distinct molecular identifier. Reads sharing molecular identifiers were discarded rather than binned into consensus sequences. MiTCR, run with a Q25 quality threshold and the strictest error-elimination algorithm, handled CDR3 identification, clonotype clustering and error correction. A nonparametric unseen species model with Euler transformation was used to estimate a lower bound on total TCR beta diversity. Through fastp at Q25 and MiXCR, TCRdb rebuilt clones from the public reads, retaining in-frame beta chains. Rows with a matching CDR3 protein are joined into one entry that keeps the most common DNA and genes. V and J calls and clone size were set by TCRdb, not the authors. Present in this sample are 750,000 to 950,000 distinct CDR3 sequences, almost 30% of which were seen just once. The biggest ten clones account for 9.5% to 13% of the sample.

V lost 4 bases and J lost 7 bases, and the count of bases not matched to a germline gene is 10. CDR1 and CDR2, looked up from the germline V gene (reference sequence), are GTSNPN and SVGIG. Taken from cysteine to phenylalanine, the CDR3 has 14 residues. Of all the DNA, just the CDR3 is kept, 42 bases in frame from base 1. The research as a whole found: Because donor CMV infection status was unknown, age-related changes in expanded clonotypes were potentially confounded. Since profiling was done on bulk unsorted PBMCs, naive and antigen-experienced compartments could not be conclusively compared. Observed TCR beta diversity correlated strongly with the percentage of naive T cells measured by flow cytometry. Estimates of total diversity based on one million sequenced T cells were considered lower bounds and underestimates. Observed TCR beta diversity per million T cells fell roughly linearly with age, and a significant reduction was already apparent by age about 43. Compared with the aged group, the long-lived group had more naive CD4+ T cells, fewer expanded clones and increased TCR diversity, suggesting age selection.

On this clonotype itself: Its antigen is still unknown. No base qualities exist here, and no much larger clone lies one base off it.

In addition, the sample was reused for a study of T cells of mothers and their children. As that second paper reports: Nine systemically healthy Caucasian individuals, comprising three mothers and their six children, were included as donors. cDNA synthesis used all of the extracted RNA, with around 1.6 ug of RNA in each 15 ul reaction. In the second PCR, the M1S primer introduced both the sample barcodes and 2-4 random nucleotides. More than 9.5 million TCR beta CDR3 reads were obtained from each mother, and some 3 million reads were obtained from each child. TCR recombination output is similarly shaped by thymic selection in related and unrelated pairs, with a minor effect exerted by inherited differences. Related mother-child pairs always showed normalized repertoire overlap that was slightly higher than in unrelated mother-child pairs, though the difference was never significant. No persistent microchimeric T cell clones were detected, at a sensitivity of around 97 clones per million clonotypes. Deep NGS was used in the study to compare the TCR beta repertoires of mothers and children and to look for features that separate related mother-child pairs from unrelated individuals. On average, the children were roughly 11 +/- 4 years old, while the mothers were approximately 41 +/- 4 years old. After adapter ligation was performed with NEBNext reagents, the libraries were sequenced on an Illumina HiSeq 2000 with 100+100 nt paired-end reads. Mother and child libraries were prepared a month apart and sequenced in separate runs to prevent cross-contamination. For each donor, somewhere between roughly 450,000 and 2,100,000 distinct TCR beta clonotypes were identified. Naive TCR beta clonotypes were estimated from low-frequency clonotypes matched to each donor's FACS-determined naive share, without sorting.

This TCR was recovered from a woman between 40 and 50 years old in good health. The chain employs TRBV30 and TRBJ2-7; 10 bases in between match TRBD1. Sequences were obtained from blood. The nucleotides are TGTGCCTGGAAACCGGGACAGGGGAATCGGGAGCAGTACTTC. It codes for CAWKPGQGNREQYF.